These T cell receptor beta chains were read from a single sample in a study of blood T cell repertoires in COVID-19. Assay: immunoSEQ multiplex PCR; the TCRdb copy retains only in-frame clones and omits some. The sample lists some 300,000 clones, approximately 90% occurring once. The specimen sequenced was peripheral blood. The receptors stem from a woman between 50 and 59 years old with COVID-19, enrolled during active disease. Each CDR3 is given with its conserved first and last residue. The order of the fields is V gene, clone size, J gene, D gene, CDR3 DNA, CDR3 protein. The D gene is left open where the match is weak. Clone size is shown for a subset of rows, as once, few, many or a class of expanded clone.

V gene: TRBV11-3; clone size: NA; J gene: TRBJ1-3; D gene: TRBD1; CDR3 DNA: TGTGCCAGCAGCTTAGAGGCGACAGGGAGGAACACCATATATTTT; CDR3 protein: CASSLEATGRNTIYF
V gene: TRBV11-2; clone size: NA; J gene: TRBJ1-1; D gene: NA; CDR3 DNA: TGTGCCAGCAGCTTAGAGGCCTACACTGAAGCTTTCTTT; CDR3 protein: CASSLEAYTEAFF
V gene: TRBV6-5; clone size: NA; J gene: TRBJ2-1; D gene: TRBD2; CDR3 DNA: TGTGCCAGCAGCCCCGGAGGACTAGGGAACAATGAGCAGTTCTTC; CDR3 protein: CASSPGGLGNNEQFF
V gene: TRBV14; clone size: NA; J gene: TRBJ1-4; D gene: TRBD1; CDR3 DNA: TGTGCCAGCTCGAAGGGGGCAGGGGCTCTGGGAGTTGAAAAACTGTTTTTT; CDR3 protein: CASSKGAGALGVEKLFF
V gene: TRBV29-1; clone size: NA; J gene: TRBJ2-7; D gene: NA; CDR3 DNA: TGCAGCGTCTACGGTCGTGGCGAGCAGTACTTC; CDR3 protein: CSVYGRGEQYF
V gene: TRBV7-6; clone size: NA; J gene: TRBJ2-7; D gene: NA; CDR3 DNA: TGTGCCAGCAGCTCCCTCACTAGGAGCGAGCAGTACTTC; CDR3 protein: CASSSLTRSEQYF
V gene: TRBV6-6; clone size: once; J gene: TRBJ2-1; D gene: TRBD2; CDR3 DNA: TGTGCCAGCAGTCCTAGCGGGAGTGGGGCCTACAATGAGCAGTTCTTC; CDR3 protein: CASSPSGSGAYNEQFF
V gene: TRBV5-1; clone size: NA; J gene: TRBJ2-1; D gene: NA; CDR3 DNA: TGCGCCAGCAGCTTTGTAGGAAGTGGGCACAATGAGCAGTTCTTC; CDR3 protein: CASSFVGSGHNEQFF
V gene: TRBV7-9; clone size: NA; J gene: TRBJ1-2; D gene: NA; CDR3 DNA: TGTGCCAGCAGCCCGGCGGGGGGGAACTATGGCTACACCTTC; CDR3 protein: CASSPAGGNYGYTF
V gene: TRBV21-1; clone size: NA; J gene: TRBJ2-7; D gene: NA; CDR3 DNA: TGTGCCAGCAGCCCACCCCCAGGCCGGGAGTGTGAGCAGTACTTC; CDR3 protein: CASSPPPGRECEQYF
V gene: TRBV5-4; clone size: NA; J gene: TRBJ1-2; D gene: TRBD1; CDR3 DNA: TGTGCCAGCAGCTCCACAGGGGGCGCCTATGGCTACACCTTC; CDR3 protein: CASSSTGGAYGYTF
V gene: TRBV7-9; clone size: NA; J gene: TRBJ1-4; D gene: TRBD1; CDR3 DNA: TGTGCCAGCAGTCGGGGGACAGTTCCTGAAAAACTGTTTTTT; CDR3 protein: CASSRGTVPEKLFF
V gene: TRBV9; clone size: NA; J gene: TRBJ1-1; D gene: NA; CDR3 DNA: TGTGCCAGCAGCGTAGGAGGTGCCACTGAAGCTTTCTTT; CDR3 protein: CASSVGGATEAFF
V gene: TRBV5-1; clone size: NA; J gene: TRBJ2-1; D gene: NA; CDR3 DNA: TGCGCCAGCAGCTTGGGACTAGTACAGTTCTTC; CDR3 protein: CASSLGLVQFF
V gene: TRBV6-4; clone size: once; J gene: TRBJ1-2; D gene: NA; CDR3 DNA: TGTGCCAGCAGCACGACGGGCGGGGGCTACACCTTC; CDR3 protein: CASSTTGGGYTF
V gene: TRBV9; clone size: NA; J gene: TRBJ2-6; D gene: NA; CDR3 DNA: TGTGCCAGCAGCGCAACAGGGCTCCCCTCTGGGGCCAACGTCCTGACTTTC; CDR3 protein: CASSATGLPSGANVLTF
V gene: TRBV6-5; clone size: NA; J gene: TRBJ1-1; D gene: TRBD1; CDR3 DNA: TGTGCCAGCAGTTACTCGGCAGGGGGGAGGACTGAAGCTTTCTTT; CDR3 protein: CASSYSAGGRTEAFF
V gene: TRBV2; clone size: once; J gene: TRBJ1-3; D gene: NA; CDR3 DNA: TGTGCCAGCAGCGAAGACAGGCGCTCTGGAAACACCATATATTTT; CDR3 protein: CASSEDRRSGNTIYF
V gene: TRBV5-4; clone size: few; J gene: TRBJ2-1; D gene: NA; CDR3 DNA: TGTGCCAGCAGCTTGAGCTTGCGCGCTTACAATGAGCAGTTCTTC; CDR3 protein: CASSLSLRAYNEQFF
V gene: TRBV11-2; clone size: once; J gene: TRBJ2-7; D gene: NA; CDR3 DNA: TGTGCCAGCAGTTTAGCAGGGATTCGGTCTATGGAGCAGTACTTC; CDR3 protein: CASSLAGIRSMEQYF
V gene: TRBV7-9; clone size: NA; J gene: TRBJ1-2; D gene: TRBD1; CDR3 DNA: TGTGCCAGCAGCTTAAGGACAGGGGATGGCTACACCTTC; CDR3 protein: CASSLRTGDGYTF
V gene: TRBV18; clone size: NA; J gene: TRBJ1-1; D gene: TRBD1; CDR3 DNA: TGTGCCAGCTCAGAACTCGACAGGGGCACTGAAGCTTTCTTT; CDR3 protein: CASSELDRGTEAFF
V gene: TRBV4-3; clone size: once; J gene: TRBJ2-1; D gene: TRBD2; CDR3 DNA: TGCGCCAGCAGCCCTACTAGCGGGAGGCGCAATGAGCAGTTCTTC; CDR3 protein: CASSPTSGRRNEQFF
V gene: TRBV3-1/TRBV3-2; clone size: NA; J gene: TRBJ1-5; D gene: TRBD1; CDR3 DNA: TGTGCCAGCAGCCAAGGGGACAGGGCTATTCAGCCCCAGCATTTT; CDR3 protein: CASSQGDRAIQPQHF
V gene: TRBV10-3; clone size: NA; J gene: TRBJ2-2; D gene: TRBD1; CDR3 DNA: TGTGCCACCGGATCTGACAGGGGGACCGGGGAGCTGTTTTTT; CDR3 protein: CATGSDRGTGELFF
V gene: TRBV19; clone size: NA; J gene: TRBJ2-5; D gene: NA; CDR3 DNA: TGTGCCAGTAGTATCCAGGCGGACTACCGCGGCCAAGAGACCCAGTACTTC; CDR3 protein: CASSIQADYRGQETQYF
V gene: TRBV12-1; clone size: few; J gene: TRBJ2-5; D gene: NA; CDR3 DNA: TGTGCCAGCAGTACAACGTTGGGACACATCCAAGAGACCCAGTACTTC; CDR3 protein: CASSTTLGHIQETQYF
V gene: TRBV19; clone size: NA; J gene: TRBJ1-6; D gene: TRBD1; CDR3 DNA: TGTGCCAGTAGTATAAGGGACAGGGGCGACTCACCCCTCCACTTT; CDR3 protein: CASSIRDRGDSPLHF
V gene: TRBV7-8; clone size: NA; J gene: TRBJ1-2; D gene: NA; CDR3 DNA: TGTGCCAGCAGCTTTCCAGGGAACTATGGCTACACCTTC; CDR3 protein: CASSFPGNYGYTF
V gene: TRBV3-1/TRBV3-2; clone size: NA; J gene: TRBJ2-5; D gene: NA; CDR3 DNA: TGTGCCAGCAGCCCCAGGGCAGAGACCCAGTACTTC; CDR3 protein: CASSPRAETQYF
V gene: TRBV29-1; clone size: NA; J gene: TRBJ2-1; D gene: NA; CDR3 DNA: TGCAGCGTTGTCCTAGGCGGCTCCTACAATGAGCAGTTCTTC; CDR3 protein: CSVVLGGSYNEQFF